Listed below are T cell receptor beta chains from one sample, sequenced in a study of OX40 agonist ivuxolimab in advanced cancers. The protocol was immunoSEQ multiplex PCR, while the TCRdb copy is restricted to in-frame clones and leaves out a portion. The repertoire holds 45,000 to 50,000 clones, with roughly 87% as singletons. Sample: CD4+ or CD8+ T cells sorted from blood, taken in a trial of the OX40 agonist ivuxolimab. The receptors were gathered from an adult with an advanced solid tumor such as melanoma, head and neck, liver or kidney cancer. CDR3s include the opening cysteine and the closing phenylalanine or tryptophan. The D gene is left open where the match is weak. Rows give clone size only sometimes, using once, few, many, or a class for an expanded clone.

CDR3aa: CASSLVRGITEAFF; CDR3nt: TGTGCCAGCAGCTTGGTCAGGGGTATCACTGAAGCTTTCTTT; v_gene: TRBV7-9; abundance: .; len: 14; d_gene: .; j_gene: TRBJ1-1
CDR3aa: CASSLLQNQETQYF; CDR3nt: TGTGCCAGCAGCTTATTACAGAATCAAGAGACCCAGTACTTC; v_gene: TRBV7-6; abundance: .; len: 14; d_gene: .; j_gene: TRBJ2-5
CDR3aa: CASSPQTAEYGYTF; CDR3nt: TGTGCCAGCAGCCCGCAGACAGCCGAATATGGCTACACCTTC; v_gene: TRBV7-8; abundance: .; len: 14; d_gene: .; j_gene: TRBJ1-2
CDR3aa: CASSIFGTFSEAFF; CDR3nt: TGTGCCAGTAGTATCTTCGGGACTTTTAGTGAAGCTTTCTTT; v_gene: TRBV19; abundance: .; len: 14; d_gene: .; j_gene: TRBJ1-1
CDR3aa: CASSLGLNTEAFF; CDR3nt: TGTGCCAGCAGCTTAGGGTTGAACACTGAAGCTTTCTTT; v_gene: TRBV11-3; abundance: .; len: 13; d_gene: .; j_gene: TRBJ1-1
CDR3aa: CASSIGLGTEAFF; CDR3nt: TGTGCCAGCAGTATAGGATTGGGCACTGAAGCTTTCTTT; v_gene: TRBV2; abundance: .; len: 13; d_gene: .; j_gene: TRBJ1-1
CDR3aa: CASSLADSPLHF; CDR3nt: TGCGCCAGCAGCTTGGCGGATTCACCCCTCCACTTT; v_gene: TRBV5-1; abundance: .; len: 12; d_gene: .; j_gene: TRBJ1-6
CDR3aa: CASSIGTPWGELFF; CDR3nt: TGTGCCAGTAGTATAGGGACTCCGTGGGGGGAGCTGTTTTTT; v_gene: TRBV19; abundance: .; len: 14; d_gene: .; j_gene: TRBJ2-2
CDR3aa: CASSFPPTLGTDTQYF; CDR3nt: TGTGCCAGCAGCTTCCCCCCGACCCTTGGCACAGATACGCAGTATTTT; v_gene: TRBV28; abundance: .; len: 16; d_gene: .; j_gene: TRBJ2-3
CDR3aa: CASSVDSGAGETQYF; CDR3nt: TGTGCCAGCAGCGTAGATTCGGGGGCGGGAGAGACCCAGTACTTC; v_gene: TRBV9; abundance: few; len: 15; d_gene: .; j_gene: TRBJ2-5
CDR3aa: CASSVEAYVDDTENNEQFF; CDR3nt: TGTGCCAGCAGCGTAGAGGCCTACGTGGACGACACGGAGAACAATGAGCAGTTCTTC; v_gene: TRBV9; abundance: .; len: 19; d_gene: .; j_gene: TRBJ2-1
CDR3aa: CASTNARRGRETQYF; CDR3nt: TGTGCCAGCACCAACGCACGGCGGGGACGAGAGACCCAGTACTTC; v_gene: TRBV28; abundance: .; len: 15; d_gene: .; j_gene: TRBJ2-5
CDR3aa: CASSEAGHQETQYF; CDR3nt: TGTGCCAGCAGTGAAGCAGGTCACCAAGAGACCCAGTACTTC; v_gene: TRBV2; abundance: .; len: 14; d_gene: .; j_gene: TRBJ2-5
CDR3aa: CASSYPCKQQSRANVLTF; CDR3nt: TGTGCCAGCAGCTATCCGTGCAAGCAACAAAGTCGGGCCAACGTCCTGACTTTC; v_gene: TRBV11-2; abundance: .; len: 18; d_gene: .; j_gene: TRBJ2-6
CDR3aa: CSVGGGDGNWEAFF; CDR3nt: TGCAGCGTTGGAGGTGGGGACGGGAACTGGGAAGCTTTCTTT; v_gene: TRBV29-1; abundance: once; len: 14; d_gene: .; j_gene: TRBJ1-1
CDR3aa: CASSLSFSEQFF; CDR3nt: TGTGCCAGCAGCTTGAGTTTTAGTGAGCAGTTCTTC; v_gene: TRBV7-8; abundance: .; len: 12; d_gene: .; j_gene: TRBJ2-1
CDR3aa: CASSHGTGGWIDEQFF; CDR3nt: TGTGCCAGTAGCCACGGGACAGGGGGCTGGATTGATGAGCAGTTCTTC; v_gene: TRBV19; abundance: .; len: 16; d_gene: TRBD1; j_gene: TRBJ2-1
CDR3aa: CASSEASGGSNEQFF; CDR3nt: TGTGCCAGCAGTGAGGCTAGCGGGGGGTCAAATGAGCAGTTCTTC; v_gene: TRBV6-1; abundance: few; len: 15; d_gene: TRBD2; j_gene: TRBJ2-1
CDR3aa: CASSPGGSDYNEQFF; CDR3nt: TGTGCCAGTAGTCCAGGCGGGAGTGATTACAATGAGCAGTTCTTC; v_gene: TRBV19; abundance: .; len: 15; d_gene: TRBD2; j_gene: TRBJ2-1
CDR3aa: CASSDLWTAGNTIYF; CDR3nt: TGTGCCAGCAGTGACCTTTGGACGGCTGGAAACACCATATATTTT; v_gene: TRBV2; abundance: once; len: 15; d_gene: .; j_gene: TRBJ1-3
CDR3aa: CASLRTGGLANYGYTF; CDR3nt: TGTGCCAGCCTAAGGACAGGGGGCCTAGCTAACTATGGCTACACCTTC; v_gene: TRBV7-9; abundance: .; len: 16; d_gene: TRBD1; j_gene: TRBJ1-2
CDR3aa: CASSHDRGSYNEQFF; CDR3nt: TGTGCCAGCAGTCACGACAGGGGCTCCTACAATGAGCAGTTCTTC; v_gene: TRBV2; abundance: .; len: 15; d_gene: TRBD1; j_gene: TRBJ2-1
CDR3aa: CASSLGGRLNTEAFF; CDR3nt: TGTGCCAGCAGCTTAGGAGGACGGTTGAACACTGAAGCTTTCTTT; v_gene: TRBV7-9; abundance: .; len: 15; d_gene: .; j_gene: TRBJ1-1
CDR3aa: CASSEVPGTGGKSNQPQHF; CDR3nt: TGTGCCAGCAGTGAAGTTCCCGGGACAGGGGGCAAGAGCAATCAGCCCCAGCATTTT; v_gene: TRBV2; abundance: .; len: 19; d_gene: TRBD1; j_gene: TRBJ1-5
CDR3aa: CASSYMGADGYTF; CDR3nt: TGTGCCAGCAGTTACATGGGGGCTGATGGCTACACCTTC; v_gene: TRBV6-5; abundance: .; len: 13; d_gene: .; j_gene: TRBJ1-2
CDR3aa: CASSPLGASGGTQYF; CDR3nt: TGCGCCAGCAGCCCGCTGGGGGCTAGCGGCGGGACCCAGTACTTC; v_gene: TRBV4-1; abundance: .; len: 15; d_gene: .; j_gene: TRBJ2-5
CDR3aa: CASRALAGGHTDTQYF; CDR3nt: TGTGCCAGCAGAGCACTAGCGGGAGGTCACACAGATACGCAGTATTTT; v_gene: TRBV28; abundance: .; len: 16; d_gene: TRBD2; j_gene: TRBJ2-3
CDR3aa: CASSQERDASSYQETQYF; CDR3nt: TGCGCCAGCAGCCAAGAAAGGGACGCTAGCTCGTACCAAGAGACCCAGTACTTC; v_gene: TRBV4-1; abundance: .; len: 18; d_gene: .; j_gene: TRBJ2-5
CDR3aa: CASSQESGGANTQYF; CDR3nt: TGCGCCAGCAGCCAAGAAAGCGGGGGGGCCAATACGCAGTATTTT; v_gene: TRBV4-1; abundance: .; len: 15; d_gene: TRBD2; j_gene: TRBJ2-3
CDR3aa: CASSSEGNEQFF; CDR3nt: TGTGCCAGCAGTTCCGAGGGGAATGAGCAGTTCTTC; v_gene: TRBV27; abundance: .; len: 12; d_gene: .; j_gene: TRBJ2-1
CDR3aa: CASSLEVTGGRIQYF; CDR3nt: TGTGCCAGCAGCTTGGAGGTGACAGGGGGCCGGATTCAGTACTTC; v_gene: TRBV5-6; abundance: .; len: 15; d_gene: TRBD1; j_gene: TRBJ2-4
CDR3aa: CASSYLPGHRNTEAFF; CDR3nt: TGCGCCAGCAGCTACCTCCCGGGACACCGGAACACTGAAGCTTTCTTT; v_gene: TRBV5-1; abundance: .; len: 16; d_gene: .; j_gene: TRBJ1-1
CDR3aa: CASSIDGAANTEAFF; CDR3nt: TGTGCCAGTAGTATAGATGGGGCCGCGAACACTGAAGCTTTCTTT; v_gene: TRBV19; abundance: .; len: 15; d_gene: .; j_gene: TRBJ1-1
CDR3aa: CASSHLQGAEETQYF; CDR3nt: TGCGCCAGCAGCCATCTACAGGGGGCTGAAGAGACCCAGTACTTC; v_gene: TRBV4-1; abundance: .; len: 15; d_gene: TRBD1; j_gene: TRBJ2-5
CDR3aa: CASSLGFRGHYGYTF; CDR3nt: TGTGCCAGCAGCTTAGGGTTCCGAGGGCACTATGGCTACACCTTC; v_gene: TRBV7-2; abundance: .; len: 15; d_gene: .; j_gene: TRBJ1-2
CDR3aa: CAWGGYTF; CDR3nt: TGTGCCTGGGGGGGCTACACCTTC; v_gene: TRBV2; abundance: .; len: 8; d_gene: .; j_gene: TRBJ1-2
CDR3aa: CASSGRKDEQFF; CDR3nt: TGTGCCAGCAGTGGGAGGAAGGATGAGCAGTTCTTC; v_gene: TRBV2; abundance: once; len: 12; d_gene: .; j_gene: TRBJ2-1
CDR3aa: CASSLALGNQPQHF; CDR3nt: TGTGCCAGCAGCTTAGCTCTCGGCAATCAGCCCCAGCATTTT; v_gene: TRBV7-9; abundance: few; len: 14; d_gene: .; j_gene: TRBJ1-5
CDR3aa: CASSLLGLEAFF; CDR3nt: TGTGCCAGCAGCCTCCTCGGCCTTGAAGCTTTCTTT; v_gene: TRBV5-4; abundance: few; len: 12; d_gene: .; j_gene: TRBJ1-1
CDR3aa: CASSDPLQGNTEAFF; CDR3nt: TGCGCCAGCAGTGACCCTTTACAGGGAAACACTGAAGCTTTCTTT; v_gene: TRBV10-2; abundance: .; len: 15; d_gene: .; j_gene: TRBJ1-1
CDR3aa: CASSVATTDTQYF; CDR3nt: TGTGCCAGCAGCGTAGCGACAACCGATACGCAGTATTTT; v_gene: TRBV9; abundance: .; len: 13; d_gene: .; j_gene: TRBJ2-3
CDR3aa: CASRPGLEDTQYF; CDR3nt: TGCGCCAGCAGACCCGGGTTGGAAGATACGCAGTATTTT; v_gene: TRBV4-1; abundance: .; len: 13; d_gene: .; j_gene: TRBJ2-3
CDR3aa: CATHSDGNLNTDTQYF; CDR3nt: TGTGCCACGCATTCGGACGGGAACCTTAACACAGATACGCAGTATTTT; v_gene: TRBV2; abundance: .; len: 16; d_gene: .; j_gene: TRBJ2-3
CDR3aa: CASSSPGTSGEQYF; CDR3nt: TGTGCCAGCAGCTCTCCCGGGACTAGCGGCGAGCAGTACTTC; v_gene: TRBV5-8; abundance: .; len: 14; d_gene: TRBD2; j_gene: TRBJ2-7
CDR3aa: CASSQDPLAGVSDEQFF; CDR3nt: TGTGCCAGCAGCCAAGACCCCCTAGCGGGTGTAAGCGATGAGCAGTTCTTC; v_gene: TRBV4-2; abundance: .; len: 17; d_gene: TRBD2; j_gene: TRBJ2-1
CDR3aa: CASSDGIGPLHF; CDR3nt: TGTGCCAGCAGTGACGGGATAGGACCCCTCCACTTT; v_gene: TRBV6-4; abundance: .; len: 12; d_gene: .; j_gene: TRBJ1-6
CDR3aa: CASSVSGRTDTQYF; CDR3nt: TGTGCCAGCAGCGTTAGCGGGAGAACAGATACGCAGTATTTT; v_gene: TRBV9; abundance: .; len: 14; d_gene: TRBD2; j_gene: TRBJ2-3
CDR3aa: CASSGTGGRTAVFEQYF; CDR3nt: TGTGCCAGCAGTGGGACAGGGGGACGAACGGCGGTGTTCGAGCAGTACTTC; v_gene: TRBV6-1; abundance: .; len: 17; d_gene: TRBD1; j_gene: TRBJ2-7
CDR3aa: CASSDAGELFF; CDR3nt: TGCGCCAGCAGTGACGCCGGGGAGCTGTTTTTT; v_gene: TRBV10-2; abundance: .; len: 11; d_gene: .; j_gene: TRBJ2-2
CDR3aa: CASSYASGGETQYF; CDR3nt: TGTGCCAGCAGTTATGCTAGCGGAGGAGAGACCCAGTACTTC; v_gene: TRBV6-5; abundance: .; len: 14; d_gene: TRBD2; j_gene: TRBJ2-5
CDR3aa: CASSPGQAGYTF; CDR3nt: TGTGCCAGCAGCCCAGGGCAGGCGGGCTACACCTTC; v_gene: TRBV5-4; abundance: .; len: 12; d_gene: .; j_gene: TRBJ1-2
CDR3aa: CASSETQGRDGELFF; CDR3nt: TGCGCCAGCAGTGAGACACAGGGGCGGGACGGGGAGCTGTTTTTT; v_gene: TRBV10-2; abundance: .; len: 15; d_gene: .; j_gene: TRBJ2-2
CDR3aa: CASNTPVQWDEKLFF; CDR3nt: TGTGCCAGCAATACACCCGTCCAATGGGACGAAAAACTGTTTTTT; v_gene: TRBV28; abundance: .; len: 15; d_gene: .; j_gene: TRBJ1-4
CDR3aa: CASRLGPSSSYEQYF; CDR3nt: TGTGCCAGCAGACTGGGACCTTCAAGCAGCTACGAGCAGTACTTC; v_gene: TRBV28; abundance: .; len: 15; d_gene: .; j_gene: TRBJ2-7